The TCR beta chain described here comes from a study of blood T cell repertoires in COVID-19. Study in general: PBMCs, B-cell-depleted T cells, or T cells were the source of the cDNA or gDNA that made up the material.

The CDR3 length is 16 residues. The V gene lost 4 bases and the J gene lost 4 bases, with 20 bases spanning the gap. From germline, CDR1 is SGHDT and CDR2 YYEEEE. Produced via immunoSEQ multiplex PCR; TCRdb's table is partial and in-frame only. This sample has 200,000 to 250,000 clones; over 80% occur once, and the top ten carry over 1%. While infection was still active, Seattle patients were enrolled and then followed longitudinally. The rearrangement uses TRBV5-6 and TRBJ2-5; D might be TRBD1 (5 bases). Material for sequencing was peripheral blood. The TCR was taken from a woman under 40 with COVID-19, enrolled during active disease. The chain's CDR3 is CASSPRRNRWGETQYF. CDR3 nucleotide sequence: TGTGCCAGCAGCCCCAGGCGGAACAGGTGGGGAGAGACCCAGTACTTC.